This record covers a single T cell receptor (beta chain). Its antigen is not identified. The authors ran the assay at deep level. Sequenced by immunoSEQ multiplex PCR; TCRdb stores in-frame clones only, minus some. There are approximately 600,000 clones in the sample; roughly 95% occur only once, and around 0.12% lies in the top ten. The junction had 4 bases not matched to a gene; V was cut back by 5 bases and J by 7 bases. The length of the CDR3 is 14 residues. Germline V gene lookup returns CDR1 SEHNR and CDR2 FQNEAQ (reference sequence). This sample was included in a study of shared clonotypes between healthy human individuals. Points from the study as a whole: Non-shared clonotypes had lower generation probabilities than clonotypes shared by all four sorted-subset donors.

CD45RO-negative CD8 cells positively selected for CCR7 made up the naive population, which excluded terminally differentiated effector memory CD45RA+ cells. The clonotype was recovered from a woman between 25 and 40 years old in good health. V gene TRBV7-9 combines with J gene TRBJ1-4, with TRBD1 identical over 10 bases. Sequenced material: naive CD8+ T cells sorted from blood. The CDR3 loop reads CASSPRTGGEKLFF. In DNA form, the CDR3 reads TGTGCCAGCAGCCCGCGGACAGGGGGTGAAAAACTGTTTTTT.